The following is a TCR beta chain sequence with its context. Its antigen is currently not known. Base qualities are not provided; no much larger clone lies one nucleotide away. This sample was taken from a study of blood T cell repertoires in COVID-19 (dated by TCRdb to about 2020). At the level of the whole study: Collaborator samples came from the United States, Italy and Spain and covered acute and convalescent phases of COVID-19. The material from the prospective study consisted of cDNA or gDNA derived from T cells, B-cell-depleted T cells, or PBMCs. The dataset comprised deeply sampled blood TCRbeta repertoires from subjects exposed to, actively infected with, or recovered from COVID-19. The repertoires were released in a freely available public database intended as a resource for research on the immune response to SARS-CoV-2. Samples came from the ongoing ImmuneRACE study (first 160 participants) plus 1,254 subjects from 6 global collaborators. The sample metadata nearly always contained a de-identified subject ID, COVID-19 status, age in years and sex. HLA class I and class II types, where available, came from metadata supplied by the sample provider rather than from assay-based typing.

Enrolling through a virtual design, the prospective study's participants ranged in age from about 18 to 89 years and lived across some 22 United States geographic areas. In the prospective study, cohorts were assigned on the basis of participant-reported clinical history obtained from a screening survey and a study questionnaire. Recovered participants in ImmuneRACE Cohort 3 were defined by two consecutive negative NP/OP PCR tests, clearance by a healthcare professional, or resolution of symptoms. Each participant in the prospective study had whole blood, serum and a nasopharyngeal or oropharyngeal swab collected by mobile phlebotomists. Additional blood draws and questionnaires over an approximately 2-month period could optionally be provided by prospective study participants. Before DNA extraction, prospective study blood samples were shipped either frozen or at room temperature. Paper-wide results and their limitations: The quantity of clinical and demographic metadata differed by source and by participant and was supplied without curation.

Its CDR3 holds 16 amino acids, cysteine through phenylalanine. Kept here is only the CDR3 DNA, which spans 48 bases and is read in frame from base 1. Cut back by 0 bases and 0 bases, the V and J ends lie 10 bases apart. Looking up the germline V gene yields CDR1 SGHRS and CDR2 YFSETQ. The immunoSEQ Assay, a bias-controlled multiplex PCR, was used to amplify TCRbeta CDR3 regions from genomic DNA. As for the authors' bioinformatics: The number of nucleated cells in each sample was estimated from the amplification of reference gene primers within the assay. To quantify the absolute abundance of each unique TCRbeta CDR3 rearrangement, sequence reads were collapsed and filtered. For each sample, productive Simpson clonality was calculated by taking the square root of Simpson's diversity index across productive rearrangements. TCRdb took this table from immuneACCESS and kept in-frame rearrangements with V and J called. Such tables lack part of the clones; where checked against another copy, unresolved V genes explain under half of the gap, and the rest is unexplained. V and J calls plus clone size are reproduced from that table; the DNA served to infer D and trimming. For this sample there are fewer than 300,000 clones; 75% to 90% appear just once. The ten largest make up approximately 4.2% of the sample.

Source material: PBMCs or T cells enriched from blood (not recorded which). Recombination joined TRBV5-1 with TRBJ2-1; TRBD2 might be the D gene, on 5 matching bases. The sequence was collected from a woman younger than 45 who had recovered from COVID-19. CDR3 loop: CASSLASSSSYNEQFF. The nucleotide sequence reads TGCGCCAGCAGCTTGGCCTCTAGCAGCTCCTACAATGAGCAGTTCTTC.